This T cell receptor (beta chain) is from a study of CD8+CD57+ T cells in acquired aplastic anemia. Regarding the study as a whole: Patients and controls had in common approximately 29 CD8+ CDR3 sequences. Controls and patients did not differ significantly in CD8+ Simpson's diversity.

TCR beta VDJ and CDR3 profiles were obtained from a genomic DNA template. TCRdb itself ran the reads through MiXCR, one entry per CDR3 protein. Among fewer than 200,000 distinct CDR3 sequences, about 45% were seen once, and the ten largest hold around 1%. In this sample, this clonotype turned up a few times. Its antigen is not identified. In patients chosen for sequencing, flow cytometry had shown CD8+CD57+ cell expansion. Severe acquired aplastic anemia was diagnosed in all patients. The CDR3 consists of 15 residues. CDR1 is LNHDA, CDR2 SQIVND, per germline (reference sequence). The V end was cut by 5 bases, the J end by 8 bases, with 16 bases between.

This rearrangement joins TRBV19 to TRBJ1-6; possible D gene TRBD1, 5 bases. Sequences were obtained from sorted CD4+, CD8+, or CD8+CD57+ T cells (not recorded which) from PBMCs. The clonotype was recovered from a human donor with aplastic anemia. CDR3 DNA: TGTGCCAGTAGTCTCCGGGACGGACTATATTCACCCCTCCACTTT. Its translation is CASSLRDGLYSPLHF.